This entry describes one T cell receptor beta chain. Its matching antigen is unknown. The sample comes from a study of T cell repertoires in cytomegalovirus infection. Study summary: Used in the study were CMV epitopes, some recently identified and HLA-C-restricted, others well-studied and HLA-B-restricted. Indications of both CMV infection and matching HLA type were provided by public TCR beta signatures. Points from the study as a whole: Carriers of CMV and the relevant HLA type were discriminated by public TCR beta frequency. Predominance within the ex vivo response was attributable to HLA-C-restricted CMV-specific TCR beta clonotypes.

TCRdb processed the reads anew with MiXCR; each CDR3 protein has one entry. In the table there are around 500,000 distinct CDR3 sequences, roughly 42% of which are singletons. Source: cultured PBMCs, taken from culture after CMV antigen stimulation. The sequence was obtained from a human donor in good health (CMV status not recorded). Some clones in this sample may be carry-over from other donors' samples.

CDR3 sequence: CASSGRDRGPRGSYEQYF. CDR3 bases: TGTGCCAGCAGCGGACGGGACAGGGGCCCCCGGGGCTCCTACGAGCAGTACTTC. The rearrangement uses TRBV7-3 and TRBJ2-7; 10 bases agree with TRBD1. Germline CDR1 SGHTA, CDR2 FQGTGA. The CDR3 extends over 18 amino acids. The ends lost 5 bases at V and 0 bases at J; junction bases unmatched: 13.